The 16 T cell receptor beta chains below come from one sample, sequenced in a study of T-cell reconstitution after alpha-beta-depleted transplantation in children. Unique molecular identifiers were used to barcode this TCRbeta library. MiXCR was run by TCRdb on the PCR reads, yielding one entry per CDR3 protein. Of a few hundred thousand distinct CDR3 sequences in the sample, 43% were seen once. This material consisted of PBMCs, taken before TCRalphabeta/CD19-depleted stem cell transplant. The receptors were sampled from a girl aged 2-9 years with aplastic anemia, due to receive a stem cell transplant.

This chain joins TRBV10-1 and TRBJ2-1; D may match TRBD1 or TRBD2 (7 bases each). CDR1 is WNHNN, CDR2 SYGVQD, per germline (reference sequence). The CDR3 covers 16 residues. V was clipped by 4 bases and J by 6 bases, with 19 bases between them. The CDR3 reads CASSGAGEGAVNEQFF. The CDR3 nucleotides are TGCGCCAGCAGTGGGGCGGGAGAGGGGGCAGTCAATGAGCAGTTCTTC.

This rearrangement joins TRBV20-1 to TRBJ2-5; D might be TRBD2 (6 bases). This CDR3 is 13 amino acids long. V was pared by 6 bases and J by 1 base, with 12 bases between. Germline CDR1 and CDR2: DFQATT and SNEGSKA (reference sequence). The CDR3 nucleotides read TGCAGTGCCGATCTCGGGGGCCAAGAGACCCAGTACTTC. Amino acids: CSADLGGQETQYF.

This clonotype was recorded at least ten times. The chain is built from TRBV7-3 and TRBJ1-2, with a weak D call TRBD1 (5 bases). Germline V gene sequence: CDR1 SGHTA, CDR2 FQGTGA. The germline V and J ends were trimmed by 2 bases and 6 bases, with 10 bases remaining between them. The CDR3 sequence is 13 residues long. The CDR3 sequence: CASSLGRGNGYTF. The CDR3 nucleotides read TGTGCCAGCAGCTTAGGTCGGGGGAATGGCTACACCTTC.

This chain connects TRBV27 to TRBJ2-3, with 7 bases lining up with TRBD1. This CDR3 region has 14 residues. Trimming took 6 bases from V and 2 from J; bases not matched to a gene: 5. Germline V gives CDR1 MNHEY, CDR2 SMNVEV (reference sequence). This chain's CDR3 is CASSRDRPTDTQYF. CDR3 nucleotide sequence: TGTGCCAGCAGCAGGGACAGACCCACAGATACGCAGTATTTT.

This clonotype was observed once. The chain recombines TRBV4-1 with TRBJ2-1; 7 bases fit TRBD2. The CDR3 contains 15 residues. The germline V gene has CDR1 MGHRA and CDR2 YSYEKL. J gave up 5 bases and V 1 base, and 5 bases lay outside the gene matches. In nucleotides, the CDR3 is TGCGCCAGCAGCCAAGTTGTGGGAGGGGACAATGAGCAGTTCTTC. Protein: CASSQVVGGDNEQFF.

This clonotype was seen more than once but under ten times. The chain uses TRBV19 and TRBJ1-5; D gene ambiguous. V lost 3 bases and J 0 bases, leaving 9 bases between the germline ends. The CDR3 extends over 15 amino acids. Germline V gives CDR1 LNHDA, CDR2 SQIVND (reference sequence). The CDR3 nucleotides are TGTGCCAGTAGTATCATGTGGGGTAGCAATCAGCCCCAGCATTTT. Its translation is CASSIMWGSNQPQHF.

V gene TRBV7-7 combines with J gene TRBJ2-1, with a weak D call TRBD2 (7 bases). From germline, CDR1 is SSHAT and CDR2 FNYEAQ (reference sequence). Trimming pared 6 bases from V and 2 bases from J, leaving 14 bases between. The CDR3 has 15 amino acids. The CDR3 nucleotides are TGTGCCAGCAGTGCGGGGGCTAGCCCCTACAATGAGCAGTTCTTC. Translation gives CASSAGASPYNEQFF.

The chain carries TRBV29-1 and TRBJ2-1; 9 bases align to TRBD1. Germline V gene sequence: CDR1 SQVTM, CDR2 ANQGSEA. With 7 bases clipped from V and 1 base from J, the junction kept 11 bases outside the gene matches. The CDR3 extends over 16 amino acids. CDR3 amino acids: CSAWRAGQGSYNEQFF. CDR3 coding DNA: TGCAGCGCTTGGAGGGCCGGACAGGGGTCCTACAATGAGCAGTTCTTC.

V and J are TRBV6-1 and TRBJ2-1; D call uncertain. The CDR3 sequence is 15 residues long. Per germline, CDR1 MNHNS and CDR2 SASEGT. V lost 1 base and J lost 0, with 7 bases in between. Here the CDR3 reads CASSEGSDSYNEQFF. CDR3 nucleotide sequence: TGTGCCAGCAGTGAAGGCAGCGACTCCTACAATGAGCAGTTCTTC.

This clonotype turned up a few times. The chain links TRBV12-3 or TRBV12-4 to TRBJ2-7; 10 bases map to TRBD1. Losses at the gene ends were 3 bases for V and 1 base for J; bases not matched to a gene: 12. This CDR3 region has 18 residues. The CDR3 region has the DNA TGTGCCAGCAGTTTTCGGACAGGGGGGACCTTCATTTCCTACGAGCAGTACTTC. It codes for CASSFRTGGTFISYEQYF.

The chain links TRBV29-1 to TRBJ1-1; D gene uncertain. Trimming took off 6 bases at V and 3 bases at J, with 8 bases between the two ends. The CDR3 has 11 residues. Germline V lookup: CDR1 SQVTM, CDR2 ANQGSEA. For the CDR3, the DNA is TGCAGCGTAGGACCCTACACTGAAGCTTTCTTT. Its protein product is CSVGPYTEAFF.

The chain combines TRBV15 with TRBJ1-5; TRBD1 is a possible D gene (5 bases). Trimming stripped 4 bases from V and 7 bases from J, with 11 bases between. The CDR3 runs 13 residues. Germline CDR1 and CDR2: LNHNV and YYDKDF (reference sequence). The CDR3 nucleotides are TGTGCCACCAGCAATCGCGGGGGGCAGCCCCAGCATTTT. This encodes CATSNRGGQPQHF.

The table lists this clonotype with a few counts. The rearrangement uses TRBV12-5 and TRBJ2-3; 13 bases align to TRBD2. Germline V gives CDR1 LGHNT, CDR2 FRNRAP. J gave up 4 bases and V 1 base, and 2 bases lay outside the gene matches. CDR3 size: 16 residues. The CDR3 DNA follows: TGTGCTAGTGGTTTGGGGACTAGCGGGGGTCCAGATACGCAGTATTTT. It translates to CASGLGTSGGPDTQYF.

This clonotype was observed a few times. The chain is built from TRBV25-1 and TRBJ2-4, with D unresolved. Per the germline V gene, CDR1 is MGHDK and CDR2 is SYGVNS. V lost 6 bases and J 9 bases, leaving 12 bases between the germline ends. The CDR3 has 12 amino acids. For the CDR3, the DNA is TGTGCCAGCAGGCGTGAGACCGGCATTCAGTACTTC. Translating it yields CASRRETGIQYF.

This clonotype was counted a few times. The rearrangement joins TRBV7-2 to TRBJ2-7; the D gene is possibly TRBD2 (6 bases). V lost 0 bases, J lost 0 bases, and 9 bases lay in between. The length of the CDR3 is 15 residues. Germline V gene sequence: CDR1 SGHTA, CDR2 FQGNSA. The CDR3: CASSLASGRSYEQYF. In DNA, the CDR3 is TGTGCCAGCAGCTTAGCTAGCGGCCGCTCCTACGAGCAGTACTTC. Drawing the rest from reference TRBV7-2 and TRBJ2-7, the complete variable domain is GAGVSQSPSNKVTEKGKDVELRCDPISGHTALYWYRQSLGQGLEFLIYFQGNSAPDKSGLPSDRFSAERTGGSVSTLTIQRTQQEDSAVYLCASSLASGRSYEQYFGPGTRLTVT.

There are many counts of this clonotype. The chain has TRBV27 and TRBJ2-6; a possible D gene is TRBD1 (5 bases). CDR3 length equals 15 residues. V was clipped by 5 bases and J by 2 bases, with 10 bases between them. Germline V gene sequence: CDR1 MNHEY, CDR2 SMNVEV (reference sequence). The CDR3 sequence is CASSSVGAGANVLTF. CDR3 DNA sequence: TGTGCCAGCAGTAGTGTAGGGGCTGGGGCCAACGTCCTGACTTTC.